This T cell receptor beta chain originates from a study of beta chain features in type 1 diabetes. Study-wide findings and caveats: Researchers reported that naive, central memory and Treg TCRB repertoires appeared more similar in patients than in healthy donors. Researchers report that Type 1 diabetes patients had moderately but significantly shorter TCRB CDR3s across all four CD4+ subsets.

This clone has just one count. Its specificity is not known. Trimming left V 6 bases short and J 0 bases short, with 12 bases between. The CDR3 sequence is 14 residues long. Germline CDR1 and CDR2: MNHNY and SVGAGI (reference sequence). Naive, central memory, regulatory and stem cell-like memory cells within the CD4+ compartment were sorted using CD45RO/CCR7/CD25/CD127/CD95/CD27. The study reverse transcribed the entire isolated RNA, so it sequenced expressed TCRB transcripts. The assay was immunoSEQ multiplex PCR, and TCRdb's table has in-frame clones only and misses some. The table records just over 600,000 clones, 15% to 18% of them present only once.

The genes are TRBV6-6 and TRBJ2-7; D is unresolved. The sequence was collected from a man younger than 35 in good health. Sequenced material: naive CD4+ T cells from blood. The CDR3 DNA sequence: TGTGCCAGCAGAACATCAACAAGCTCCTACGAGCAGTACTTC. It codes for CASRTSTSSYEQYF.